Listed here are 6 T cell receptor beta chains from one sample, sequenced in a study of CD8 T cells in ankylosing spondylitis. These receptors are not linked to any known antigen. Study conclusions and caveats: Within ankylosing spondylitis blood, a TCR beta motif made up of eight highly homologous variants appeared to be characteristic.

MiXCR, run by TCRdb on the 5' RACE reads, gives a single entry per CDR3 protein. The table lists a few hundred thousand distinct CDR3 sequences, around 17% of them singletons. Sequenced: blood, either unsorted or a sorted T cell fraction (not recorded which). These receptors were taken from a male donor with ankylosing spondylitis.

The chain uses TRBV15 and TRBJ2-7, with D possibly TRBD1 on 6 matching bases. The V gene's germline CDR1 is LNHNV and CDR2 YYDKDF (reference sequence). With 0 bases removed from V and 1 base from J, the gap between germline ends came to 10 bases. There are 15 residues in the CDR3. CDR3 DNA sequence: TGTGCCACCAGCAGAGATCGTACAGGGTCCTACGAGCAGTACTTC. It codes for CATSRDRTGSYEQYF. Together with reference TRBV15 and TRBJ2-7, the CDR3 gives the full variable domain: DAMVIQNPRYQVTQFGKPVTLSCSQTLNHNVMYWYQQKSSQAPKLLFHYYDKDFNNEADTPDNFQSRRPNTSFCFLDIRSPGLGDTAMYLCATSRDRTGSYEQYFGPGTRLTVT.

The chain joins TRBV4-3 to TRBJ2-5; 11 bases are shared with TRBD1. The CDR3 is 15 amino acids. J gave up 5 bases and V 4 bases, and 6 bases lay outside the gene matches. The germline gives CDR1 LGHNA, CDR2 YSLEER. CDR3 bases: TGCGCCAGCAGCCCGGACAGGGGGCTCCTGGAGACCCAGTACTTC. Translation gives CASSPDRGLLETQYF.

V is TRBV20-1 and J is TRBJ2-5; D unresolved. The CDR3 contains 18 residues. V was cut by 0 bases and J by 1 base, with 21 bases left in between. The germline gives CDR1 DFQATT, CDR2 SNEGSKA (reference sequence). The CDR3 loop reads CSARDLGPTTSLQETQYF. The CDR3, as DNA: TGCAGTGCTAGAGATTTAGGTCCCACTACCTCCCTCCAAGAGACCCAGTACTTC.

The rearrangement joins TRBV21-1 to TRBJ1-5; TRBD1, the table's D call, was not compared with the DNA. TRBV21-1 is tagged as a pseudogene. The CDR3 is made up of 15 amino acids. The CDR3 bases are TGTGCCAGCAGCACGGCAGGGGATAGCAATCAGCCCCAGCATTTT. It translates to CASSTAGDSNQPQHF.

The genes are TRBV6-2 or TRBV6-3 and TRBJ2-6; D unclear. The CDR3 contains 15 residues. Trimming cost V 2 bases and J 2 bases, with 7 bases left between them. CDR1 is MNHEY and CDR2 is SVGEGT in the germline V gene. CDR3 protein: CASSYTGTGANVLTF. CDR3 nucleotides: TGTGCCAGCAGTTACACGGGTACTGGGGCCAACGTCCTGACTTTC.

This clonotype was observed a handful of times. The rearrangement uses TRBV28 and TRBJ2-3; no clear D gene. The V gene's germline CDR1 is MDHEN and CDR2 SYDVKM. V was trimmed by 1 base and J by 2 bases, leaving 10 bases between them. CDR3 size: 15 residues. The CDR3 bases are TGTGCCAGCAGTTTATCTGTTGCGACCACAGATACGCAGTATTTT. Protein product: CASSLSVATTDTQYF.